This TCR beta chain was captured by sequencing in a study of CD8 T cells in Susac syndrome. An input of about 0.45 to 1 ug of RNA was subjected to reverse transcription using random hexamers. TCRdb re-called the immunoSEQ multiplex PCR reads through MiXCR, storing one row per CDR3 protein. The sample lists about 140,000 distinct CDR3 sequences, 95% occurring once. The sequenced material came from CD4+ T cells from PBMCs. The TCR comes from a human donor with Susac syndrome.

CDR3 loop: CASRGQGREQFF. The CDR3 nucleotides read TGTGCCAGCAGGGGACAGGGAAGGGAGCAGTTCTTC. This rearrangement joins TRBV5-4 to TRBJ2-1; 9 nucleotides align to TRBD1. The germline CDR1 and CDR2 sequences are SGHNT and YYREEE (reference sequence). The V and J ends lost 5 bases and 10 bases, in that order; junction bases with no gene match: 4. The CDR3 runs to 12 residues.